This T cell receptor (beta chain) was recovered during a study of T cell responses to AZD1222 COVID-19 vaccine. Study-level results: At baseline, just five or six AZD1222 recipients tested seropositive. Of spike-specific TCRs, nearly half reportedly target regions left unmutated in variants.

This clone was picked up one time. Its antigen is unknown. After removal of 3 bases from V and 0 bases from J, the junction contained 6 bases not matched to a gene. The CDR3 loop spans 15 amino acids. Germline lookup yields CDR1 SGHDT and CDR2 YYEEEE. The data were produced by immunoSEQ multiplex PCR, yet TCRdb's version contains in-frame clones alone and is incomplete. The profile shows 150,000 to 200,000 clones, almost 95% of them singletons. The sample in question was peripheral blood, obtained on day 0 of AZD1222 vaccination. The clonotype was recovered from an adult in good health. V is TRBV5-6 and J is TRBJ2-7, with 7 bases fitting TRBD2. Here the CDR3 reads CASSSTSEYSYEQYV. In nucleotides, the CDR3 is TGTGCCAGCAGCTCCACTAGCGAGTACTCCTACGAGCAGTACGTC.